This TCR beta chain derives from a study of response to subunit inactivated influenza vaccine. The junction had 9 bases not matched to a gene; V was cut back by 3 bases and J by 8 bases. The CDR3 is 14 residues long. Germline V gene data show CDR1 as DFQATT and CDR2 as SNEGSKA (reference sequence). TCRdb analysed the RT-PCR reads with MiXCR anew, one entry per CDR3 protein. This sample carries fewer than 750,000 distinct CDR3 sequences, less than 15% of them seen once, and the ten largest clones take 8.5% to 14%. This clonotype originated in a man in his fifties or sixties who received an inactivated influenza vaccine. The sequencing used PBMCs from blood, collected 11 to 12 days after vaccination. V and J are TRBV20-1 and TRBJ1-2; 10 bases map to TRBD1. CDR3 DNA sequence: TGCAGTGCTAGGATACGGGACAGGGGTTACGGCTACACCTTC. This gives the protein CSARIRDRGYGYTF.